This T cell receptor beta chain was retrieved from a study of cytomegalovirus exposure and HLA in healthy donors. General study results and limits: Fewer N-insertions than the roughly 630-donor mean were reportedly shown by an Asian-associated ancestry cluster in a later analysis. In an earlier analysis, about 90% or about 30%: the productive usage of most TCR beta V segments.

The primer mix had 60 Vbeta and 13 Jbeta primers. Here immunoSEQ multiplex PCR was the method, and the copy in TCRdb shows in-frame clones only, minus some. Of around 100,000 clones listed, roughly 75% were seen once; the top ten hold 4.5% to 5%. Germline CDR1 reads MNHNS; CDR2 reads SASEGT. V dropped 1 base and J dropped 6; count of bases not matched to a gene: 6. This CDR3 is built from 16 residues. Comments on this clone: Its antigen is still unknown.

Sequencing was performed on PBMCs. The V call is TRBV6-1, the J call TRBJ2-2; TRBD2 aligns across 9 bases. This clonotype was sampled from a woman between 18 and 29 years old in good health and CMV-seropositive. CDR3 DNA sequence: TGTGCCAGCAGTGAAGTGCCTAGCGGGACCTCCGGGGAGCTGTTTTTT. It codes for CASSEVPSGTSGELFF.